The 25 T cell receptor beta chains reported below all come from one sample, sequenced in a study of beta chain features in type 1 diabetes. Study results and limitations: In all four CD4+ subsets, TCRB CDR3 length was significantly, moderately reduced in type 1 diabetes.

Reverse transcription of all isolated RNA meant that expressed TCRB transcripts were sequenced. Sequencing used immunoSEQ multiplex PCR; TCRdb keeps in-frame clones, though not all of them. The sample lists roughly 290,000 clones, about 15% occurring once. These TCRs' antigens remain unknown. Material for sequencing was naive CD4+ T cells from blood. Source of these receptors: a man aged 18 to 29 with type 1 diabetes.

Only a few counts were recorded for this clone. The junction shows a germline mismatch at one end, possibly a read error. The chain is built from TRBV29-1 and TRBJ1-2; D ambiguous. This CDR3 has 10 amino acids. Germline values: CDR1 SQVTM, CDR2 ANQGSEA. CDR3: CSVEDTIQNF. Written as DNA, the CDR3 is TGCAGCGTTGAAGATACGATACAGAACTTC.

The genes are TRBV25-1 and TRBJ1-2; 7 bases are a match to TRBD1. The germline V gene has CDR1 MGHDK and CDR2 SYGVNS. The CDR3 loop spans 14 amino acids. With 7 bases clipped from V and 1 base from J, the junction kept 6 bases outside the gene matches. In DNA form, the CDR3 reads TGTGCCAGCACCCCGACAGGGATTAACTATGGCTACACCTTC. This gives the protein CASTPTGINYGYTF.

This clone occurred a few times. This sequence joins TRBV29-1 and TRBJ1-3, with D tentatively TRBD1 (6 bases). CDR3 length equals 15 residues. The germline CDR1 and CDR2 sequences are SQVTM and ANQGSEA. V lost 4 bases to trimming and J lost 0 bases, with 13 bases between them. Here the CDR3 reads CSVGGRQASGNTIYF. CDR3 DNA: TGCAGCGTTGGAGGAAGACAGGCCTCTGGAAACACCATATATTTT.

This clone came up a few times. CDR3 DNA sequence: TGTGCCAGCAGCTATCCCGGGACCTACGAGCAGTACTTC. It specifies CASSYPGTYEQYF. V and J are TRBV5-4 and TRBJ2-7; D is possibly TRBD2 (5 bases). The V and J ends lost 3 bases and 2 bases respectively, with 9 bases between them. Per the germline V gene, CDR1 is SGHNT and CDR2 is YYREEE (reference sequence). The CDR3 sequence is 13 residues long.

This clone was seen only a few times. The chain links TRBV10-3 to TRBJ2-1; maybe TRBD2 (6 bases). Germline assignment: CDR1 ENHRY and CDR2 SYGVKD. Between the trimmed V and J ends, which lost 8 bases and 9 bases, there was a span of 17 bases. The CDR3 is 13 amino acids. The CDR3 nucleotides read TGTGCCATCCGCCGTCCGGAGGGGCTTGAGCAGTTCTTC. Amino acids: CAIRRPEGLEQFF.

This clone was observed a handful of times. The CDR3 nucleotides read TGTGCCAGCAGTCCCTCCGGGGGTTATGGCTACACCTTC. Translated, it gives CASSPSGGYGYTF. The rearrangement uses TRBV5-4 and TRBJ1-2; D may be TRBD1 (5 bases). The CDR3 is 13 amino acids. V shed 5 bases and J shed 5 bases, with 13 bases lying between them. CDR1 and CDR2 from the germline V gene are SGHNT and YYREEE (reference sequence).

The genes are TRBV27 and TRBJ2-3; 8 nucleotides match TRBD1. Trimming cost V 1 base and J 3 bases; bases outside gene matches: 6. Per the germline V gene, CDR1 is MNHEY and CDR2 is SMNVEV (reference sequence). This CDR3 has 16 amino acids. The chain's CDR3 is CASSLWQGARTDTQYF. In DNA, the CDR3 is TGTGCCAGCAGTTTATGGCAGGGGGCTAGGACAGATACGCAGTATTTT.

Points on this clone: Other nucleotide sequences from this sample produce the same CDR3. This sequence joins TRBV29-1 and TRBJ1-2; TRBD1 matches at 8 bases. The germline CDR1 and CDR2 sequences are SQVTM and ANQGSEA. The CDR3 contains 11 residues. V shed 4 bases, J shed 8 bases, and the junction held 3 bases outside the gene matches. DNA of the CDR3: TGCAGCGTTGGGACAGGGTCAGGCTACACCTTC. This translates into CSVGTGSGYTF. Together with reference TRBV29-1 and TRBJ1-2, the CDR3 gives the full variable domain: SAVISQKPSRDICQRGTSLTIQCQVDSQVTMMFWYRQQPGQSLTLIATANQGSEATYESGFVIDKFPISRPNLTFSTLTVSNMSPEDSSIYLCSVGTGSGYTFGSGTRLTVV.

This clone has just a few counts. The V call is TRBV29-1, the J call TRBJ2-5, with a possible D match to TRBD1 (5 bases). The CDR3 spans 13 residues. Germline lookup yields CDR1 SQVTM and CDR2 ANQGSEA. V was cut by 6 bases and J by 5 bases, with 16 bases left in between. The CDR3 DNA reads TGCAGCGTCAGACAGTTATTTGGCGAGACCCAGTACTTC. Protein sequence: CSVRQLFGETQYF. The complete variable domain, with remaining parts taken from reference TRBV29-1 and TRBJ2-5, reads SAVISQKPSRDICQRGTSLTIQCQVDSQVTMMFWYRQQPGQSLTLIATANQGSEATYESGFVIDKFPISRPNLTFSTLTVSNMSPEDSSIYLCSVRQLFGETQYFGPGTRLLVL.

The V gene is TRBV4-2, the J gene TRBJ2-1, with 7 positions matching TRBD2. V shed 10 bases and J 9 bases; nucleotides not matched to a gene: 12. The CDR3 is made up of 13 amino acids. The germline gives CDR1 LGHNA, CDR2 YNFKEQ. The CDR3 region has the DNA TGTGCCATCGGGGGGTCAACCTCCGGTGAGCAGTTCTTC. Its protein product is CAIGGSTSGEQFF.

The chain employs TRBV5-6 and TRBJ2-1; D ambiguous. The CDR3 is made up of 12 amino acids. V was trimmed by 1 base and J by 7 bases, leaving 6 bases between them. CDR1 is SGHDT and CDR2 is YYEEEE in the germline V gene. CDR3 DNA: TGTGCCAGCAGCTTGCTCGGTAATGAGCAGTTCTTC. This translates into CASSLLGNEQFF.

The chain is built from TRBV6-6 and TRBJ1-4, with 9 nucleotides matching TRBD1. Per germline, CDR1 MNHNY and CDR2 SVGAGI (reference sequence). The V segment lost 5 bases and the J segment 5 bases; nucleotides outside the gene matches: 3. There are 14 residues in the CDR3. The CDR3 is CASSLGQGNEKLFF. The CDR3 nucleotides are TGTGCCAGCAGTCTTGGACAGGGGAATGAAAAACTGTTTTTT.

V usage is TRBV30 and J usage is TRBJ1-2; 10 bases map to TRBD1. CDR3 size: 17 residues. The junction had 10 bases not matched to a gene; V was cut back by 1 base and J by 2 bases. Germline V gene lookup returns CDR1 GTSNPN and CDR2 SVGIG (reference sequence). The CDR3 sequence is CAWSDWDRGSLNYGYTF. The CDR3 nucleotides are TGTGCCTGGAGTGACTGGGACAGGGGCTCCCTGAACTATGGCTACACCTTC. The variable domain in full, completed from reference TRBV30 and TRBJ1-2, reads SQTIHQWPATLVQPVGSPLSLECTVEGTSNPNLYWYRQAAGRGLQLLFYSVGIGQISSEVPQNLSASRPQDRQFILSSKKLLLSDSGFYLCAWSDWDRGSLNYGYTFGSGTRLTVV.

The table lists this clone with a few counts. The rearrangement uses TRBV5-1 and TRBJ1-1, with 7 bases lining up with TRBD1. CDR3 length equals 15 residues. Germline CDR1 SGHRS, CDR2 YFSETQ. V lost 0 bases and J lost 1; bases outside the gene matches: 3. CDR3 sequence: CASSLVAGGNTEAFF. Written as DNA, the CDR3 is TGCGCCAGCAGCTTGGTGGCAGGGGGGAACACTGAAGCTTTCTTT. Using reference TRBV5-1 and TRBJ1-1 for the parts outside the CDR3, the full variable domain is KAGVTQTPRYLIKTRGQQVTLSCSPISGHRSVSWYQQTPGQGLQFLFEYFSETQRNKGNFPGRFSGRQFSNSRSEMNVSTLELGDSALYLCASSLVAGGNTEAFFGQGTRLTVV.

The chain employs TRBV2 and TRBJ2-4, with 7 bases that match TRBD2. The CDR3 is made up of 16 amino acids. The germline CDR1 and CDR2 sequences are SNHLY and FYNNEI. The ends lost 1 base at V and 5 bases at J; junction bases unmatched: 8. CDR3 protein: CASSEERREWQNIQYF. The CDR3 nucleotides read TGTGCCAGCAGTGAAGAACGGCGGGAGTGGCAAAACATTCAGTACTTC.

This clone was seen a few times. This rearrangement joins TRBV12-5 to TRBJ2-1, with 11 bases that match TRBD2. Germline V gene lookup returns CDR1 LGHNT and CDR2 FRNRAP. V was clipped by 2 bases and J by 8 bases; unmatched bases: 8. This CDR3 is 16 amino acids long. CDR3 sequence: CASGLSLAGGLYEQFF. CDR3 nucleotide sequence: TGTGCTAGTGGTTTGTCCTTAGCGGGGGGGTTGTATGAGCAGTTCTTC.

The chain joins TRBV14 to TRBJ2-1, with 14 bases identical to TRBD2. Trimming at V came to 2 bases and at J to 6 bases, leaving 3 bases not matched to a gene. Germline-derived CDR1 and CDR2 are SGHDN and FVKESK. The CDR3 covers 16 residues. The CDR3 here is CASSQPGTSGSNEQFF. CDR3 nucleotides: TGTGCCAGCAGCCAACCCGGGACTAGCGGGAGCAATGAGCAGTTCTTC.

This clone showed up just a few times. V is TRBV7-9 and J is TRBJ2-7; D is unresolved. Germline loops: CDR1 SEHNR, CDR2 FQNEAQ (reference sequence). The CDR3 covers 12 residues. Trimming shortened V by 5 bases and J by 3 bases, and 8 bases separated the two germline ends. The CDR3 loop reads CASSVLSYEQYF. Here the CDR3 DNA reads TGTGCCAGCAGCGTACTTAGCTACGAGCAGTACTTC.

This sequence joins TRBV4-2 and TRBJ2-1; TRBD2 matches at 8 bases. J lost 2 bases, V lost 1 base, and 4 bases had no gene match. The germline gives CDR1 LGHNA, CDR2 YNFKEQ. The CDR3 runs to 16 residues. The chain's CDR3 is CASSQVFSGTYNEQFF. The CDR3 DNA sequence: TGTGCCAGCAGCCAAGTTTTTAGCGGGACCTACAATGAGCAGTTCTTC.

This chain links TRBV5-5 with TRBJ1-1; D not certain. V was trimmed by 5 bases and J by 1 base, leaving 9 bases between them. The CDR3 loop spans 13 amino acids. Germline V gene lookup returns CDR1 SGHKS and CDR2 YYEKEE (reference sequence). The CDR3 spells CASSTHRNTEAFF. CDR3 sequence (DNA): TGTGCCAGCAGTACTCACAGGAACACTGAAGCTTTCTTT.

This clone was observed a handful of times. The genes are TRBV28 and TRBJ1-1; TRBD1 matches 8 bases. The CDR3 extends over 14 amino acids. V shed 7 bases, J shed 11 bases, and the junction held 15 bases outside the gene matches. The germline V gene encodes CDR1 MDHEN and CDR2 SYDVKM. This CDR3 reads CASNPAGTGVDAFF. The CDR3 nucleotides read TGTGCCAGCAACCCCGCCGGGACAGGAGTAGACGCTTTCTTT.

This clone was observed a single time. The chain combines TRBV4-3 with TRBJ2-7; 8 nucleotides align to TRBD1. V trimming: 4 bases; J trimming: 5 bases; junction bases outside the gene matches: 13. Looked up from germline, CDR1 is LGHNA and CDR2 is YSLEER. CDR3 length equals 16 residues. CDR3 in amino acids: CASSPSRGLRIHEQYF. The CDR3 DNA sequence: TGCGCCAGCAGCCCGTCCAGGGGGCTAAGAATCCACGAGCAGTACTTC.

The CDR3 protein is CAIGAGQAYEQYF. In nucleotides, the CDR3 is TGTGCCATCGGGGCGGGACAGGCCTACGAGCAGTACTTC. The chain is built from TRBV10-3 and TRBJ2-7; 8 bases align to TRBD1. The V gene end was trimmed by 8 bases and the J gene end by 2 bases; junction bases not matched to a gene: 5. This CDR3 spans 13 amino acids. Germline V gene lookup returns CDR1 ENHRY and CDR2 SYGVKD.

The table lists this clone with a few counts. This chain uses TRBV7-9 with TRBJ2-7; D may be TRBD2 (5 bases). Per germline, CDR1 SEHNR and CDR2 FQNEAQ (reference sequence). The CDR3 has 15 amino acids. V lost 1 base and J lost 3, with 13 bases in between. CDR3 sequence: CASSLDREPIYEQYF. Here the CDR3 DNA reads TGTGCCAGCAGCTTAGACCGGGAACCCATCTACGAGCAGTACTTC.

This clone was detected only a few times. The chain combines TRBV7-8 with TRBJ2-7, with 7 bases fitting TRBD2. Germline CDR1 and CDR2: SGHVS and FQNEAQ. This CDR3 is built from 16 residues. V lost 2 bases to trimming and J lost 7 bases; unmatched junction nucleotides: 14. The CDR3 DNA reads as TGTGCCAGCAGCTTACTCTCCAGCGGGAACGGTGGAGAGCAGTACTTC. Residues: CASSLLSSGNGGEQYF.